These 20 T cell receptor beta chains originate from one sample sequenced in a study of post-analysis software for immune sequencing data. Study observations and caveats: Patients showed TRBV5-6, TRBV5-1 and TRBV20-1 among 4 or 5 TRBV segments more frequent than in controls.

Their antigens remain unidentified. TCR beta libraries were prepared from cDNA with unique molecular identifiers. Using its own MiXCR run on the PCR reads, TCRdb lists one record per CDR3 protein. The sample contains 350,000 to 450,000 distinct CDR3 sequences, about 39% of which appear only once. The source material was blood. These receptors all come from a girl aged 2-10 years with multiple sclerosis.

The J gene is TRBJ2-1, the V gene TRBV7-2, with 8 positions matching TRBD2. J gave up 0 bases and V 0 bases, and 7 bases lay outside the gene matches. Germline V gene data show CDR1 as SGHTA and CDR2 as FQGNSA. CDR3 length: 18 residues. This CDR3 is CASSLAIAGTSSYNEQFF. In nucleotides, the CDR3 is TGTGCCAGCAGCTTAGCGATAGCCGGGACTAGCTCCTACAATGAGCAGTTCTTC.

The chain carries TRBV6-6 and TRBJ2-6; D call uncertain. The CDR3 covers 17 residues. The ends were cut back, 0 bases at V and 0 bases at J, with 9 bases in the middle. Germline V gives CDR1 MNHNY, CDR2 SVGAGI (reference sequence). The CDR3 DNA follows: TGTGCCAGCAGTTACTCAATACGAAGCTCTGGGGCCAACGTCCTGACTTTC. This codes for CASSYSIRSSGANVLTF.

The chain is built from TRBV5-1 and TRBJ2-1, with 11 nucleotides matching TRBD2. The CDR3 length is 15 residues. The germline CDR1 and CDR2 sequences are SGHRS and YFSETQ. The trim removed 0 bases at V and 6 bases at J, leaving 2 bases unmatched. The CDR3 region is CASSLVAGGTNEQFF. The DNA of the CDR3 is TGCGCCAGCAGCTTGGTAGCGGGAGGGACCAATGAGCAGTTCTTC.

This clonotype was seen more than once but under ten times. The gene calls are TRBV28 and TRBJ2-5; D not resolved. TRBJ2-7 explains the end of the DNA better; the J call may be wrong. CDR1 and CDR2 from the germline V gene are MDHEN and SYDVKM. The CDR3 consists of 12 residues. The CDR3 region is CASSFWVHEQYF. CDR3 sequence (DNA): TGTGCCAGCAGTTTTTGGGTCCACGAGCAGTACTTC.

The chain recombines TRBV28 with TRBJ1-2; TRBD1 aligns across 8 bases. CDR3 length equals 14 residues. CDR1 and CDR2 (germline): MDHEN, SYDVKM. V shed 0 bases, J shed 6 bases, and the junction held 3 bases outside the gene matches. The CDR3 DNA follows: TGTGCCAGCAGTTTATGGGACAGGGTCGATGGCTACACCTTC. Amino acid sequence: CASSLWDRVDGYTF.

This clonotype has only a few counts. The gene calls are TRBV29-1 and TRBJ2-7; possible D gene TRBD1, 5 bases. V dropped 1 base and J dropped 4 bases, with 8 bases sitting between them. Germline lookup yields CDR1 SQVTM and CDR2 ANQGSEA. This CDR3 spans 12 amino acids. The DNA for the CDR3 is TGCAGCGTTGAAGGGGGCAGGTACGAGCAGTACTTC. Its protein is CSVEGGRYEQYF.

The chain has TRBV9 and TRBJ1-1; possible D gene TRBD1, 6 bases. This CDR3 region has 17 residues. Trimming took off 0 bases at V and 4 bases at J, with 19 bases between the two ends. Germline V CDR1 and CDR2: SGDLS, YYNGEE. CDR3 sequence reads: CASSVESSWRGITEAFF. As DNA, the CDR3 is TGTGCCAGCAGCGTAGAGAGTTCGTGGAGGGGGATCACTGAAGCTTTCTTT.

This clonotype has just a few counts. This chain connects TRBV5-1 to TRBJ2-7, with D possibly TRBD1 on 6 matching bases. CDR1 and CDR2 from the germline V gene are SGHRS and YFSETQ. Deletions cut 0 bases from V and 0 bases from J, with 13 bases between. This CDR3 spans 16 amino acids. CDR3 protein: CASSLAAQGISYEQYF. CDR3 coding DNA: TGCGCCAGCAGCTTGGCAGCGCAGGGGATCTCCTACGAGCAGTACTTC.

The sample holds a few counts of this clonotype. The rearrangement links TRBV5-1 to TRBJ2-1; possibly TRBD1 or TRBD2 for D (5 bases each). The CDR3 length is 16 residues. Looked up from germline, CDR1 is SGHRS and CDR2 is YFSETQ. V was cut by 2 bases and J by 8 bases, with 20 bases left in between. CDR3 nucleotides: TGCGCCAGCAGCTTAAGGGGACCCGTTGGCTTTGATGAGCAGTTCTTC. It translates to CASSLRGPVGFDEQFF.

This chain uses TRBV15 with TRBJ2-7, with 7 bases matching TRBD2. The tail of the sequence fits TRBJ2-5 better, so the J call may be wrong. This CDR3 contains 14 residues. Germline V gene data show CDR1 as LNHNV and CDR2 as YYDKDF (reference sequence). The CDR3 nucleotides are TGTGCCACCAGCAGAGATGGGAGGGTGGAGACCCAGTACTTC. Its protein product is CATSRDGRVETQYF.

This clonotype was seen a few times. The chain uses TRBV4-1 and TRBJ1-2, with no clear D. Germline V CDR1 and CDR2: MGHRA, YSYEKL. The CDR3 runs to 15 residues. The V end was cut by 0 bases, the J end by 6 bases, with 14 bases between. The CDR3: CASSQETRWRDGYTF. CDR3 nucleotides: TGCGCCAGCAGCCAAGAGACCCGGTGGAGGGATGGCTACACCTTC.

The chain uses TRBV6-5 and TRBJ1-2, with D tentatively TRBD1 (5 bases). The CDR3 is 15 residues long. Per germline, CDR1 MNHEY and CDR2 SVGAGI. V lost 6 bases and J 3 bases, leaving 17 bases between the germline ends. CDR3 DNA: TGTGCCAGCAGCCGCGGGGGGTCTCCTGACTATGGCTACACCTTC. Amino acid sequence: CASSRGGSPDYGYTF.

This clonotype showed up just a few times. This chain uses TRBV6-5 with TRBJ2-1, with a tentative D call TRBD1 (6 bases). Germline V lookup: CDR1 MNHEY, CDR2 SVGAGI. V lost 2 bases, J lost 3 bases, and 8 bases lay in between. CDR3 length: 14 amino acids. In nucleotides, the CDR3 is TGTGCCAGCAGTTACACAGGGATCTACAATGAGCAGTTCTTC. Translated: CASSYTGIYNEQFF.

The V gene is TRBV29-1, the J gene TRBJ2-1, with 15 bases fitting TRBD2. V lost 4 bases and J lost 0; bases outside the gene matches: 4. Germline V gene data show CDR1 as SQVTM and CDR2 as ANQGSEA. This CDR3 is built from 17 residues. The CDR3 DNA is TGCAGCGTTGCCGGACTAGCGGGAGGGAGCTCCTACAATGAGCAGTTCTTC. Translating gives CSVAGLAGGSSYNEQFF.

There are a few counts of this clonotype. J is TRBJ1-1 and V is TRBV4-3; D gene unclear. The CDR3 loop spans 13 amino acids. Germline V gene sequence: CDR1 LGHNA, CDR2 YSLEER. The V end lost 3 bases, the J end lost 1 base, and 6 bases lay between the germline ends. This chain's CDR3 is CASSQGRNTEAFF. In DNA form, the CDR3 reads TGCGCCAGCAGCCAGGGAAGGAACACTGAAGCTTTCTTT.

DNA of the CDR3: TGCAGTGCTAGAGATCATATTAGCGGGAGCTCCTACAATGAGCAGTTCTTC. This encodes CSARDHISGSSYNEQFF. V gene TRBV20-1 combines with J gene TRBJ2-1; 9 bases agree with TRBD2. The CDR3 is 17 amino acids. V shed 0 bases and J 0 bases; nucleotides not matched to a gene: 6. From germline, CDR1 is DFQATT and CDR2 SNEGSKA (reference sequence).

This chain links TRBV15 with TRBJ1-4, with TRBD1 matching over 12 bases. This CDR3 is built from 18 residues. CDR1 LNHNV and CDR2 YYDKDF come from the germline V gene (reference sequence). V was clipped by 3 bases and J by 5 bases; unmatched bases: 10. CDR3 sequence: CATSSVGTGGWRNEKLFF. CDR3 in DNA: TGTGCCACCAGCAGCGTTGGGACAGGGGGCTGGAGGAATGAAAAACTGTTTTTT.

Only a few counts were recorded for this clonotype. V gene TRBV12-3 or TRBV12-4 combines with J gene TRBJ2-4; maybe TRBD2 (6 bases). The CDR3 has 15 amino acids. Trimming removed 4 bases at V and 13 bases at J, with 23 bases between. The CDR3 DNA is TGTGCCAGCAGTTACCACGGGAGCCACTACAATGAGCAGTACTTC. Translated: CASSYHGSHYNEQYF.

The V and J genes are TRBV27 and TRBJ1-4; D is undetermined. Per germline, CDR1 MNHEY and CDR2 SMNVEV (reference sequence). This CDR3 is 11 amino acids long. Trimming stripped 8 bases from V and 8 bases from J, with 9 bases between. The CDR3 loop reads CASYSGEKLFF. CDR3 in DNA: TGTGCCAGCTACTCGGGGGAAAAACTGTTTTTT.

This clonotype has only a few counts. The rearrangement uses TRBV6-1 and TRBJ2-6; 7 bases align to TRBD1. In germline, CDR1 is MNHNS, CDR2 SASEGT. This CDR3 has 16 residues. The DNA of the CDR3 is TGTGCTACGCTACGTGACAGGGTCTCTGGGGCCAACGTCCTGACTTTC. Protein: CATLRDRVSGANVLTF.